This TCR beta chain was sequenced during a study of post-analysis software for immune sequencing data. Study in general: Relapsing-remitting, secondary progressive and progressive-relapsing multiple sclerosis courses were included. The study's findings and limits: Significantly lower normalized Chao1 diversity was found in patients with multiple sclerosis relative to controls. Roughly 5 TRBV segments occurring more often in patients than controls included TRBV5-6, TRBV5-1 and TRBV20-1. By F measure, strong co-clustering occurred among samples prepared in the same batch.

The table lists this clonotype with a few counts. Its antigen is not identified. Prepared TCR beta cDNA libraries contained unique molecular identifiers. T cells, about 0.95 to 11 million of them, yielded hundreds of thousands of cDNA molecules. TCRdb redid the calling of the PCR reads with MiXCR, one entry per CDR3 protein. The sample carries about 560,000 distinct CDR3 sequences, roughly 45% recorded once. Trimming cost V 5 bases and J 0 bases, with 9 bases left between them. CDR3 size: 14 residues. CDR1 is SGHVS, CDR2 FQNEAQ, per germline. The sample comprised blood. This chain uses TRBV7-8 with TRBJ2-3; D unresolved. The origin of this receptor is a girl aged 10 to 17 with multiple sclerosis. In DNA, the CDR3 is TGTGCCAGCAGCCGAAAGGACAGCACAGATACGCAGTATTTT. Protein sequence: CASSRKDSTDTQYF.